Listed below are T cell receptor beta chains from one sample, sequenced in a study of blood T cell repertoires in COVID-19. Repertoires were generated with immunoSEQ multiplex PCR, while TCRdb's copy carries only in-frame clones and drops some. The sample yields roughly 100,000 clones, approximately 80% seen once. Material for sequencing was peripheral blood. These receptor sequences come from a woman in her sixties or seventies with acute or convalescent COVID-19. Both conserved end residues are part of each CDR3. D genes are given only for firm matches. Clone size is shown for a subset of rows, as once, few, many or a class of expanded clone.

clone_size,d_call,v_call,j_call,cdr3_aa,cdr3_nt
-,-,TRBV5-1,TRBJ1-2,CASSLQEGGYGYTF,TGCGCCAGCAGCTTGCAGGAGGGAGGCTATGGCTACACCTTC
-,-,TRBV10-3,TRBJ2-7,CAISESASQPYEQYF,TGTGCCATTAGTGAGTCAGCTAGCCAACCCTACGAGCAGTACTTC
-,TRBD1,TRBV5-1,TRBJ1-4,CASSLDGTGTEKLFF,TGCGCCAGCAGCTTGGATGGGACAGGGACTGAAAAACTGTTTTTT
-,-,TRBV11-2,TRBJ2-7,CASSAPGTGAYEQYF,TGTGCCAGCAGCGCCCCCGGGACGGGGGCCTACGAGCAGTACTTC
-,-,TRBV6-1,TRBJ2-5,CASSEVGGREGETQYF,TGTGCCAGCAGTGAAGTCGGGGGGCGAGAGGGAGAGACCCAGTACTTC
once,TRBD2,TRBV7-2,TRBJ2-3,CASSPGGGADTQYF,TGTGCCAGCAGCCCGGGCGGGGGGGCGGATACGCAGTATTTT
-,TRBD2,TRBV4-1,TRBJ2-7,CASSHGTSVSYEQYF,TGCGCCAGCAGCCACGGGACTAGCGTCTCCTACGAGCAGTACTTC
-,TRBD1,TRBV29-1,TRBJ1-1,CSVDWDSANTEAFF,TGCAGCGTTGACTGGGACAGCGCTAACACTGAAGCTTTCTTT
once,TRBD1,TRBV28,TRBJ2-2,CASRRDRTNTGELFF,TGTGCCAGCAGACGGGACAGGACCAACACCGGGGAGCTGTTTTTT
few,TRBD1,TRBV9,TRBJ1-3,CASSARGLGNTIYF,TGTGCCAGCAGCGCCAGGGGGCTCGGAAACACCATATATTTT
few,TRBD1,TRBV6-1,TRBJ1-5,CASSVGQGARWQPQHF,TGTGCCAGCAGTGTGGGACAGGGGGCGCGGTGGCAGCCCCAGCATTTT
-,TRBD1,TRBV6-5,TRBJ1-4,CASSPSRDRQELFF,TGTGCCAGCAGCCCGTCCCGGGACAGGCAGGAACTGTTTTTT
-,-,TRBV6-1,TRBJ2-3,CASSDKGRAASHSSTDTQYF,TGTGCCAGCAGTGACAAGGGCAGGGCTGCATCCCACTCTAGCACAGATACGCAGTATTTT
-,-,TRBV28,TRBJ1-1,CASSLSWGQVDTEAFF,TGTGCCAGCAGTTTAAGTTGGGGCCAGGTGGACACTGAAGCTTTCTTT
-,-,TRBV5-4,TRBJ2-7,CASSLAGPYEQYF,TGTGCCAGCAGCTTGGCAGGGCCCTACGAGCAGTACTTC
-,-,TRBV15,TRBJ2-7,CATSRDLSGREQYF,TGTGCCACCAGCAGAGATTTATCAGGTAGAGAGCAGTACTTC
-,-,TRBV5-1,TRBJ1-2,CASSLTETGIYGYTF,TGCGCCAGCAGCTTGACAGAGACGGGGATCTATGGCTACACCTTC
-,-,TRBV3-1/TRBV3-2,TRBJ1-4,CASSQDTRGKLFF,TGTGCCAGCAGCCAAGACACTCGGGGGAAACTGTTTTTT
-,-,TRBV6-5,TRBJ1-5,CASRDSPMGRPQHF,TGTGCCAGCAGAGACAGTCCGATGGGTCGGCCCCAGCATTTT
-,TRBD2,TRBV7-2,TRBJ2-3,CASSFTSGHTDTQYF,TGTGCCAGCAGCTTCACTAGCGGCCACACAGATACGCAGTATTTT